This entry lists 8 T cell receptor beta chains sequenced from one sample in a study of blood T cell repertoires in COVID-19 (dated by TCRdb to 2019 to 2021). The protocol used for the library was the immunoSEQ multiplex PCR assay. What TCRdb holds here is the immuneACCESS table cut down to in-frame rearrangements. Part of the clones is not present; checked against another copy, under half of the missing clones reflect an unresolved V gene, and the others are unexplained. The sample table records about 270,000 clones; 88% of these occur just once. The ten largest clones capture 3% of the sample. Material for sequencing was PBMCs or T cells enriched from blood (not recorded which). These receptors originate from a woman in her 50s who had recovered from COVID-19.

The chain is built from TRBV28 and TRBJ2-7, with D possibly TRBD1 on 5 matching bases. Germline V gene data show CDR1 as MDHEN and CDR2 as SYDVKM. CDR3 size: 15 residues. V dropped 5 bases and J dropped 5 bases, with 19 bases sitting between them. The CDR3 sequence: CASSGAPPNRNEQYF. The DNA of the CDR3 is TGTGCCAGCAGTGGGGCCCCGCCAAACCGTAACGAGCAGTACTTC.

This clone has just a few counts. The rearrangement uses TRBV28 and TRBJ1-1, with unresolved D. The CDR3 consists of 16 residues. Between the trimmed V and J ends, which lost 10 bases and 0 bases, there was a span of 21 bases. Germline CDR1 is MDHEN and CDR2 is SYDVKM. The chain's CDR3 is CATTVKRSKMNTEAFF. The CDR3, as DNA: TGTGCCACCACAGTGAAACGGTCCAAAATGAACACTGAAGCTTTCTTT.

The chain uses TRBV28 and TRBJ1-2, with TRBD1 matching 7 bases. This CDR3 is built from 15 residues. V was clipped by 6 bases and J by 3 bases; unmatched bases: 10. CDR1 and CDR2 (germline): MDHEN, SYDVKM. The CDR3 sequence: CASSSTGTAYYGYTF. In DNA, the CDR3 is TGTGCCAGCAGCTCAACCGGGACAGCCTACTATGGCTACACCTTC.

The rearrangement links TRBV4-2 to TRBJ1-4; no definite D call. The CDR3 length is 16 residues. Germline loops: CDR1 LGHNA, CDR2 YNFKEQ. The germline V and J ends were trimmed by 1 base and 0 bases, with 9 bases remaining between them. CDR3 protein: CASSQVSSATNEKLFF. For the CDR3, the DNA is TGTGCCAGCAGCCAAGTCTCGAGTGCAACTAATGAAAAACTGTTTTTT.

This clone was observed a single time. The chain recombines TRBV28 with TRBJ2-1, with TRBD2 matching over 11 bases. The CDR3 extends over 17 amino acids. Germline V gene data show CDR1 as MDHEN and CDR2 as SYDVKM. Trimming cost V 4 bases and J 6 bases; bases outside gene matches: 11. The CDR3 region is CASSSRITSGSGNEQFF. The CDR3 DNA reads TGTGCCAGCAGTTCCCGGATTACTAGCGGGAGTGGCAATGAGCAGTTCTTC.

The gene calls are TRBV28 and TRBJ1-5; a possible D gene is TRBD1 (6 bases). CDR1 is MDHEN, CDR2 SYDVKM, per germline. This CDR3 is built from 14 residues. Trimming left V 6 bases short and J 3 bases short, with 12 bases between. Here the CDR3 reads CASSQQGINQPQHF. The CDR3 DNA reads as TGTGCCAGCAGCCAACAGGGTATCAATCAGCCCCAGCATTTT.

CDR3 protein: CASSHPRGEQFF. In DNA, the CDR3 is TGCGCCAGCAGCCACCCTAGGGGTGAGCAGTTCTTC. V usage is TRBV4-1 and J usage is TRBJ2-1; tentatively, D is TRBD1 (5 bases). The CDR3 is 12 amino acids. Germline assignment: CDR1 MGHRA and CDR2 YSYEKL. The V end was cut by 3 bases, the J end by 9 bases, with 9 bases between.

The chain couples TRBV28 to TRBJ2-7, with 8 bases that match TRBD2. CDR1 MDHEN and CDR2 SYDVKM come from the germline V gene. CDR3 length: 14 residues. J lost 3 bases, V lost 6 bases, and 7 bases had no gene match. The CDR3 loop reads CASRKRSGSYEQYF. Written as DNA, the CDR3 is TGTGCCAGCAGAAAAAGAAGCGGGAGCTACGAGCAGTACTTC.